Listed below are T cell receptor beta chains from one sample, sequenced in a study of T cells in localized non-small cell lung cancer. Assay used: immunoSEQ multiplex PCR; TCRdb lists only in-frame clones, some missing. Here the sample spans approximately 2,600 clones, approximately 30% being singletons. Sequenced material: lung tumor tissue, taken before any cancer treatment. These receptors were collected from a female donor older than 55 with stage II squamous cell lung carcinoma. Each CDR3 is given with its conserved first and last residue.

TRBV19 CASSIGAGSSYNEQFF
TRBV14 CASSQDGATMGGYTF
TRBV19 CGCGAPGNHNGYTF
TRBV29-1 CSAMTGATEAFF
TRBV6-8 CASNLRGPLSRSTEAFF
TRBV11-3 CASSLAVGPNEKLFF
TRBV5-1 CASSLAGASGSGNTGELFF
TRBV11-3 CASKIRTGTNIQYF
TRBV28 CASSTQGKGANVLTF
TRBV11-3 CASSLNALADTQYF
TRBV7-1 CASLSGSGLAGGGTDTQYF
TRBV6-8 CARCERLAGGLAKNIQYF
TRBV28 CASPPPRTSNTEAFF
TRBV28 CASSSLAGDKSYEQYF
TRBV11-3 CASSPAPTGLGEQYF
TRBV28 CASGPGRTGELFF
TRBV11-3 CASSPDPGIDEQFF
TRBV30 CAWAYSGANVLTF
TRBV6-8 CASSQDRGSYEQYF
TRBV14 CASSQFEGAGDTQYF
TRBV11-3 CASSPGGGKDTQYF
TRBV7-5 CASSLGLAGDADTQYF
TRBV28 CASSSSLGTGNTEAFF
TRBV23-1 CASRSSGSGELFF
TRBV6-8 CASRTWEREGPGELFF
TRBV28 CASLGASGSYNEQFF
TRBV29-1 CSVEVRGREKLFF
TRBV15 CATSPSGSLETQYF
TRBV19 CASSIGPVGWYGYTF
TRBV6-7 CASTGDHQETQYF
TRBV18 CASSPSKGLNTGELFF
TRBV19 CASSWATNEKLFF
TRBV30 CAWDRGLNEKLFF
TRBV6-8 CASSRDDEKLFF
TRBV10-2 CASSGLAGSGANVLTF
TRBV19 CASSRGGGPLAKNIQYF
TRBV19 CASSIAGTSGAGKQYF
TRBV6-7 CASEGTGELFF
TRBV19 CASSISAGSYNEQFF
TRBV27 CASSFVGQGLTGELFF
TRBV18 CASSLGQGGLGSNQPQHF
TRBV9 CASSPGLAEYNEQFF
TRBV11-3 CASSLGTGGLREQYF
TRBV19 CASSVNRGNKNTEAFF
TRBV4-1 CASSQSGRSTIYF
TRBV28 CATQGASGNQPQHF
TRBV6-8 CASSPAPDRARQYF
TRBV10-3 CAISELGQGSDEQYF
TRBV19 CASSLIEQGGNQPQHF
TRBV11-3 CASSPGGSSYNSPLHF
TRBV18 CASSEGQGRNTIYF
TRBV9 CASSAQGKNIQYF
TRBV9 CASSPRTANEAFF
TRBV25-1 CASDRDSSPYEQYF